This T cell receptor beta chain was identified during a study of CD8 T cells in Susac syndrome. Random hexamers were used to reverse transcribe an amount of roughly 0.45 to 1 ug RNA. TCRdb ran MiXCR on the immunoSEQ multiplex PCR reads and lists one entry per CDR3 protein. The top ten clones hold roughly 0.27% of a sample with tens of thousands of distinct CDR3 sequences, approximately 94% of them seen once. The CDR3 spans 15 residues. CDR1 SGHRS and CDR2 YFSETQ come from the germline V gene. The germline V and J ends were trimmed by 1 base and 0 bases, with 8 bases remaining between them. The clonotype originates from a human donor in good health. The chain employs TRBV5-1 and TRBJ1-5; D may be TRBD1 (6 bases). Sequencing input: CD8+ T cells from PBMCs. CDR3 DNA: TGCGCCAGCAGCTTGTCGACAGGTAGCAATCAGCCCCAGCATTTT. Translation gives CASSLSTGSNQPQHF.